This T cell receptor beta chain was observed in a study of vaccination and CD4 T cells after COVID-19. Cultured CD4+ T cell DNA was sequenced using the Oncomine TCR Beta short-read assay. MiXCR, applied by TCRdb to the PCR reads, yields one record per CDR3 protein. In the table there are just over 6,000 distinct CDR3 sequences, approximately 50% of which are singletons. CDR3 length equals 15 residues. With V trimmed by 5 bases and J by 8 bases, 9 bases remained unmatched. CDR1 and CDR2 from the germline V gene are SGHTA and FQGNSA. This clonotype was counted only a few times. The antigen remains undetermined. Treatment: roughly ten-day PBMC culture with coronavirus spike peptide pools or control peptides (ViraFEST assay). CD4+ T cells of the unexposed donor were collected before the COVID-19 pandemic (2011-2018). TCRs were sequenced by ViraFEST after antigen-specific T cells had been expanded with peptide pools.

The sequenced sample consisted of CD4+ T cells from blood, cultured in vitro. V usage is TRBV7-2 and J usage is TRBJ2-3; 11 nucleotides align to TRBD2. The sequence was collected from a human donor in good health. DNA for the CDR3: TGTGCCAGCAGCGGGGGACTAGCGGCCCGGGGTACGCAGTATTTT. Protein: CASSGGLAARGTQYF.